The 13 T cell receptor beta chains below were found in one sample sequenced in a study of cytomegalovirus exposure and HLA in healthy donors. Here immunoSEQ multiplex PCR was the method, and the copy in TCRdb shows in-frame clones only, minus some. The repertoire holds some 170,000 clones, with roughly 86% as singletons. The material sequenced was PBMCs. These receptors all come from a man in his thirties or forties in good health and CMV-seropositive.

The CDR3 coding sequence is TGCGCCAGCAGCCCCCAGGAGGTGGGCTACGAGCAGTACTTC. Protein sequence: CASSPQEVGYEQYF. The gene calls are TRBV4-1 and TRBJ2-7; a weak D match, TRBD2 (5 bases). The V end lost 4 bases, the J end lost 3 bases, and 13 bases lay between the germline ends. The CDR3 has 14 residues. Germline loops: CDR1 MGHRA, CDR2 YSYEKL.

The rearrangement uses TRBV4-1 and TRBJ2-7; 7 bases match TRBD1. Germline V gene data show CDR1 as MGHRA and CDR2 as YSYEKL. This CDR3 region has 15 residues. V gave up 2 bases and J gave up 3 bases; unmatched junction bases: 7. CDR3 in amino acids: CASSQTTRQGYEQYF. CDR3 in DNA: TGCGCCAGCAGCCAAACGACCCGACAGGGCTACGAGCAGTACTTC.

This clone has just a few counts. The J gene is TRBJ1-5, the V gene TRBV10-1; D is unclear. Trimming pared 8 bases from V and 3 bases from J, leaving 11 bases between. Per germline, CDR1 WNHNN and CDR2 SYGVQD (reference sequence). The CDR3 totals 13 residues. In DNA, the CDR3 is TGCGCCAGCCCGGACCGCCTCAATCAGCCCCAGCATTTT. It codes for CASPDRLNQPQHF.

This chain uses TRBV6-1 with TRBJ2-5; TRBD2 matches 8 bases. The ends lost 6 bases at V and 4 bases at J; junction bases unmatched: 10. There are 15 residues in the CDR3. Per germline, CDR1 MNHNS and CDR2 SASEGT. CDR3 sequence (DNA): TGTGCCAGCAGGTTCGGGGGGGGCCTTTCAGAGACCCAGTACTTC. Translating gives CASRFGGGLSETQYF.

V usage is TRBV29-1 and J usage is TRBJ2-2; unclear D gene. Germline-derived CDR1 and CDR2 are SQVTM and ANQGSEA. This CDR3 is built from 13 residues. V lost 4 bases and J 5 bases, leaving 11 bases between the germline ends. CDR3 protein: CSVVEGRTGELFF. Written as DNA, the CDR3 is TGCAGCGTTGTCGAAGGTCGGACCGGGGAGCTGTTTTTT.

This sequence joins TRBV28 and TRBJ1-2, with 9 bases lining up with TRBD1. This CDR3 has 16 amino acids. Trimming cost V 1 base and J 4 bases; bases outside gene matches: 7. Germline V gene sequence: CDR1 MDHEN, CDR2 SYDVKM. The CDR3 DNA follows: TGTGCCAGCAGTTTATCTCTCGGGACAGGGTCCTATGGCTACACCTTC. Its translation is CASSLSLGTGSYGYTF.

The chain recombines TRBV10-2 with TRBJ2-7; D is undetermined. With 2 bases removed from V and 3 bases from J, the gap between germline ends came to 11 bases. CDR1 is WSHSY and CDR2 is SAAADI in the germline V gene. The CDR3 has 14 amino acids. In nucleotides, the CDR3 is TGCGCCAGCAGTGAGACGGAGAGATACTACGAGCAGTACTTC. Amino acid sequence: CASSETERYYEQYF.

In its sample, this clone was seen a few times. This rearrangement joins TRBV4-3 to TRBJ1-2; 9 bases map to TRBD1. J gave up 4 bases and V 4 bases, and 7 bases lay outside the gene matches. CDR1 and CDR2 (germline): LGHNA, YSLEER. The CDR3 is made up of 15 amino acids. CDR3 bases: TGCGCCAGCAGCCCTCGACAGGGACAGGGCTATGGCTACACCTTC. This encodes CASSPRQGQGYGYTF.

The rearrangement joins TRBV7-3 to TRBJ2-1; D remains unclear. Per the germline V gene, CDR1 is SGHTA and CDR2 is FQGTGA. Trimming took off 2 bases at V and 4 bases at J, with 6 bases between the two ends. The CDR3 length is 13 residues. The CDR3 here is CASSLERYNEQFF. CDR3 DNA sequence: TGTGCCAGCAGCTTAGAACGGTACAATGAGCAGTTCTTC. Combining the CDR3 with reference TRBV7-3 and TRBJ2-1 gives the whole variable domain GAGVSQTPSNKVTEKGKYVELRCDPISGHTALYWYRQSLGQGPEFLIYFQGTGAADDSGLPNDRFFAVRPEGSVSTLKIQRTERGDSAVYLCASSLERYNEQFFGPGTRLTVL.

The chain has TRBV7-3 and TRBJ1-1, with D tentatively TRBD1 (6 bases). This CDR3 comprises 14 residues. The germline V gene encodes CDR1 SGHTA and CDR2 FQGTGA. V was cut by 2 bases and J by 4 bases, with 11 bases left in between. CDR3 in DNA: TGTGCCAGCAGCTTATCCGGGACATCCACTGAAGCTTTCTTT. It translates to CASSLSGTSTEAFF.

The chain combines TRBV5-1 with TRBJ2-3; the match to TRBD2 covers 10 bases. The length of the CDR3 is 15 residues. The V segment lost 0 bases and the J segment 6 bases; nucleotides outside the gene matches: 4. The germline gives CDR1 SGHRS, CDR2 YFSETQ. The CDR3 here is CASSLVASGSDTQYF. The CDR3 DNA is TGCGCCAGCAGCTTGGTTGCTAGCGGGAGTGATACGCAGTATTTT.

The J gene is TRBJ2-3, the V gene TRBV9; weak D call: TRBD2 (5 bases). The length of the CDR3 is 16 residues. Per germline, CDR1 SGDLS and CDR2 YYNGEE. The V gene lost 0 bases and the J gene lost 3 bases, with 14 bases spanning the gap. In DNA form, the CDR3 reads TGTGCCAGCAGCGTAGTCGGGCGGGCTAGAACAGATACGCAGTATTTT. This codes for CASSVVGRARTDTQYF.

The rearrangement uses TRBV6-1 and TRBJ2-5; 7 bases fit TRBD2. This CDR3 spans 17 amino acids. V trimming: 2 bases; J trimming: 2 bases; junction bases outside the gene matches: 11. Per germline, CDR1 MNHNS and CDR2 SASEGT. DNA of the CDR3: TGTGCCAGCAGTGAAAGTGGGGCGGGAGCCTTACAAGAGACCCAGTACTTC. This sequence encodes CASSESGAGALQETQYF.